This T cell receptor (beta chain) was sequenced during a study of read filtering for tumor transcriptome and immune sequencing. Overall study: After DNase treatment, RNA was made into whole-transcriptome libraries.

Trimming cost V 5 bases and J 4 bases, with 10 bases left between them. The CDR3 consists of 13 residues. CDR1 is SGHNT and CDR2 is YENEEA in the germline V gene. Findings and caveats of the study: RNA-seq captured clonotypes less deeply and reliably than IR-seq.

In this sample, this clonotype turned up many times. Its antigen is unknown. The library was built from about 400 ng RNA with molecular barcoded adaptors for alpha/delta and beta/gamma chains. TCRdb re-derived calls from the reads in MiXCR, one entry per CDR3 protein. This table has tens of thousands of distinct CDR3 sequences, approximately 18% appearing once. Sequencing used a population of CD138-negative cells sorted from bone marrow. This sequence was found in a donor at least 40 years old with multiple myeloma. V gene TRBV11-3 combines with J gene TRBJ2-3; the D is unclear. The CDR3 region is CASSGVAADTQYF. In DNA form, the CDR3 reads TGTGCCAGCAGCGGGGTGGCGGCAGATACGCAGTATTTT.